The present T cell receptor beta chain was sequenced within a study of blood T cell repertoires in COVID-19 (dated by TCRdb to the early 2020s). At the level of the whole study: The collaborator samples originated in the United States, Italy and Spain and spanned the acute and convalescent phases of COVID-19. The material from the prospective study consisted of cDNA or gDNA derived from T cells, B-cell-depleted T cells, or PBMCs. Subjects who had been exposed to COVID-19, were actively infected with it, or had recovered from it provided the deeply sampled blood TCRbeta repertoires that made up the dataset. The repertoires were released in a freely available public database intended as a resource for research on the immune response to SARS-CoV-2. Samples were obtained from the ongoing ImmuneRACE study (first 160 participants) and from 1,000 to 1,500 subjects provided by 6 global collaborators. The sample metadata nearly always contained a de-identified subject ID, COVID-19 status, age in years and sex. Where available, HLA class I and class II types were taken from metadata supplied by the sample provider and were not determined by assay-based typing. Paper-wide results and their limitations: The quantity of clinical and demographic metadata differed by source and by participant and was supplied without curation.

Worth noting for this clone: Its antigen is currently not known. Base-call qualities are not available, and no considerably larger clone is one nucleotide away.

Each collaborating institution followed its own protocols to collect whole blood in K2EDTA tubes. For TCRbeta analysis, collaborators shipped samples in one of three forms: frozen whole blood, isolated PBMCs, or DNA extracted from either of those sample types. Between the V and J ends, shortened by 0 bases and 2 bases respectively, the junction contains 9 bases. According to the germline V gene, CDR1 reads SGDLS and CDR2 reads YYNGEE. Inclusive of the bounding cysteine and phenylalanine, the CDR3 is 15 residues long. Left in the record is the CDR3 DNA by itself, 45 bases read in frame from the first base. TCRbeta CDR3 regions were amplified from genomic DNA using the immunoSEQ Assay, a bias-controlled multiplex PCR. Per the source publication's procedure: The number of nucleated cells in each sample was estimated by amplification of reference gene primers within the assay. To quantify the absolute abundance of each unique TCRbeta CDR3 rearrangement, sequence reads were collapsed and filtered. Productive Simpson clonality was computed per sample as the square root of Simpson's diversity index over productive rearrangements. What TCRdb holds here is the immuneACCESS table cut down to in-frame rearrangements. Part of the clones is not present; checked against another copy, under half of the missing clones reflect an unresolved V gene, and the others are unexplained. That table supplies the V and J calls and clone size; D and trimming were determined from the DNA. The sample has roughly 43,000 clones on record, around 70% of them singletons. Roughly 5.8% of the sample belongs to the ten largest clones.

In this chain, TRBV9 is recombined with TRBJ2-1; a weak D assignment points to TRBD2 (5 bases agree). The receptor comes from a man older than 75 with acute or convalescent COVID-19. The sample was peripheral blood. The CDR3 corresponds to CASSVVPGTYNEQFF. The DNA sequence is given as TGTGCCAGCAGCGTAGTGCCGGGAACCTACAATGAGCAGTTCTTC.